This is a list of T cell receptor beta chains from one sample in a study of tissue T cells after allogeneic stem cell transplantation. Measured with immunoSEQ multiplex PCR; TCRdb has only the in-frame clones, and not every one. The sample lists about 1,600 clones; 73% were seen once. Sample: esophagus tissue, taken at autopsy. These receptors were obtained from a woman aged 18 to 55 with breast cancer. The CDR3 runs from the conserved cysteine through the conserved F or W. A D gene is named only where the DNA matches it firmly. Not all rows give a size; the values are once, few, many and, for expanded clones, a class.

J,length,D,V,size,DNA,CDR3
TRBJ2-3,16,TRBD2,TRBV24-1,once,TGTGCCACCAGTGATGATAGCGGGAGGGCTCCAGATACGCAGTATTTT,CATSDDSGRAPDTQYF
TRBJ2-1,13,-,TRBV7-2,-,TGTGCCAGCAGCTTAGGTCGGGCCAATGAGCAGTTCTTC,CASSLGRANEQFF
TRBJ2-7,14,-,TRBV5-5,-,TGTGCCAGCAGCTTGGAAAGCTGGTCCTACGAGCAGTACTTC,CASSLESWSYEQYF
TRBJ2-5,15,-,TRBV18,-,TGTGCCAGCTCACCACAATCGGCGGCTCGGGAGACCCAGTACTTC,CASSPQSAARETQYF
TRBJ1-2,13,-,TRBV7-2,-,TGTGCCAGCAGCTTAGCGGACGGCTATGGCTACACCTTC,CASSLADGYGYTF
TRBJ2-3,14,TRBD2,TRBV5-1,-,TGCGCCAGCAGGACTAGCGGGAGCACAGATACGCAGTATTTT,CASRTSGSTDTQYF
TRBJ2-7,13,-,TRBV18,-,TGTGCCAGCTCACCACCGAGGTCCTACGAGCAGTACTTC,CASSPPRSYEQYF
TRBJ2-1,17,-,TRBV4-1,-,TGCGCCAGCAGCCATCCCACTGGAGGGGGGGTCTCCAATGAGCAGTTCTTC,CASSHPTGGGVSNEQFF
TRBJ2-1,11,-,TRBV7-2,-,TGTGCCAGCAGCTTATATTATGAGCAGTTCTTC,CASSLYYEQFF
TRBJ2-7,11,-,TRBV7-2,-,TGTGCCAGCAGCTTATACTACGAGCAGTACTTC,CASSLYYEQYF
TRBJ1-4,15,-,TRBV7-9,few,TGTGCCAGCAGCTCCTTCCCGCGGGGTAATGAAAAACTGTTTTTT,CASSSFPRGNEKLFF
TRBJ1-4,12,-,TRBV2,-,TGTGCCAGCAGCCAGGAGGGGCCCTTACTGTTTTTT,CASSQEGPLLFF
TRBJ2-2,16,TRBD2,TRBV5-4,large,TGTGCCAGCAGGCGTGGACTAGCGGGAGACACCGGGGAGCTGTTTTTT,CASRRGLAGDTGELFF
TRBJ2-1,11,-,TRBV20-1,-,TGCAGTGCTAGAGATCGGCGGGCGCAGTTCTTC,CSARDRRAQFF
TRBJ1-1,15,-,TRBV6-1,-,TGTGCCAGCAGTGAATATGCAGGGAGATACACTGAAGCTTTCTTT,CASSEYAGRYTEAFF
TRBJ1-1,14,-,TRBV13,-,TGTGCCAGCAGCTTAGGTCGTCAGACGATTGAAGCTTTCTTT,CASSLGRQTIEAFF
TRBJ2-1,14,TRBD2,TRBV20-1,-,TGCAGTGCTAGTGCCAGCGGGAGACCCTATGAGCAGTTCTTC,CSASASGRPYEQFF
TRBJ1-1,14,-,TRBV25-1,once,TGTGCCAGCAGCCCGTTGATACCGAACACTGAAGCTTTCTTT,CASSPLIPNTEAFF
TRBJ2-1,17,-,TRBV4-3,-,TGCGCCAGCAGCCAAGCGATGGATAGCACAGGGATCAATGAGCAGTTCTTC,CASSQAMDSTGINEQFF
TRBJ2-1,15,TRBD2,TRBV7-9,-,TGTGCCAGCAGCCCAGGACTAGCGGGATTGGGTGAGCAGTTCTTC,CASSPGLAGLGEQFF
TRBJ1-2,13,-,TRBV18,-,TGTGCCAGCTCACCACCGTCGCTTTATGGCTACACCTTC,CASSPPSLYGYTF
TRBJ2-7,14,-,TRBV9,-,TGTGCCAGCAGCGTAGGAGGCCAGACCTACGAGCAGTACTTC,CASSVGGQTYEQYF
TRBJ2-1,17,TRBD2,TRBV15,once,TGTGCCACCAGCAGACAGCTCAGGACTAGCGGGAGGTTTGAGCAGTTCTTC,CATSRQLRTSGRFEQFF
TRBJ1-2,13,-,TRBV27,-,TGTGCCAGCAGTACACACCTAGGGCTTGGCTACACCTTC,CASSTHLGLGYTF
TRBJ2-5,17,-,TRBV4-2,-,TGTGCCAGCAGCCAACTACCCGGGGCCGAATCGGGGGAGACCCAGTACTTC,CASSQLPGAESGETQYF
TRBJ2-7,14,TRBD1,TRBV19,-,TGTGCCAGTAGTATGGGACAGGTGGACTACGAGCAGTACTTC,CASSMGQVDYEQYF
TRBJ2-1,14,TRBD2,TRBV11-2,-,TGTGCCAGCAGCTTGGGACTAGCGCTTAATGAGCAGTTCTTC,CASSLGLALNEQFF
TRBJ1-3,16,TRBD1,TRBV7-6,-,TGTGCCAGCAGCCCCTGGACAGGGGGCTCTGGAAACACCATATATTTT,CASSPWTGGSGNTIYF
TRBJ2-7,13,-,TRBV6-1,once,TGTGCCAGCAGTGATCCGTTTGGGAGGGAGCAGTACTTC,CASSDPFGREQYF
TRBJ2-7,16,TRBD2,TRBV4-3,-,TGCGCCAGCAGCCCCCGACTGGGACGGGAGGCCTACGAGCAGTACTTC,CASSPRLGREAYEQYF
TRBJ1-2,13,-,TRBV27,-,TGTGCCAGCAGTTTGGAGGGCAGCTATGGCTACACCTTC,CASSLEGSYGYTF
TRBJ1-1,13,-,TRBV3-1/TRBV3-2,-,TGTGCCAGCAGCCAAGGGGGATGGACTGAAGCTTTCTTT,CASSQGGWTEAFF
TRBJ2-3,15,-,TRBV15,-,TGTGCCACCAGCAGAGATCAGTACATGACAGATACGCAGTATTTT,CATSRDQYMTDTQYF
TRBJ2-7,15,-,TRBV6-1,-,TGTGCCAGCAGTGAAAGACAGGCCGGGTTCGACGAGCAGTACTTC,CASSERQAGFDEQYF
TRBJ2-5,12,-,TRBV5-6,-,TGTGCCAGCAGCCTGGACCGGGAGACCCAGTACTTC,CASSLDRETQYF
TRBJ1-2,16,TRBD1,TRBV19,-,TGTGCCAGTAGTATCCAATCCGGGACAGGGCTTTATGGCTACACCTTC,CASSIQSGTGLYGYTF
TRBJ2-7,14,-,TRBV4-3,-,TGCGCCAGCAGCCAAGCGCTAGCGACCCACGAGCAGTACTTC,CASSQALATHEQYF
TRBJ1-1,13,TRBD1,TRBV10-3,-,TGTGCCATCAGTGGGATACAGGGGGCTGCGGCTTTCTTT,CAISGIQGAAAFF
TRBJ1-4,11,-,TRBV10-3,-,TGTGCCATCAGTGAGGGCAGGTTTTTGTTTTTT,CAISEGRFLFF
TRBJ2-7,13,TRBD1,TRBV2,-,TGTGCCAGCAGTTGGACAGGGGACTACGAGCAGTACTTC,CASSWTGDYEQYF
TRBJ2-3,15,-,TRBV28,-,TGTGCCAGCAGTTTGCCAGGGGCCTCCACAGATACGCAGTATTTT,CASSLPGASTDTQYF
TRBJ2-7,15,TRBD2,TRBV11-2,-,TGTGCCAGCAGCTTAGTGGGGGGGAGCTCCTACGAGCAGTACTTC,CASSLVGGSSYEQYF
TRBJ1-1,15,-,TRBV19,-,TGTGCCAGTAGTATAGATCCCGCCGGGGGCGGTGAAGCTTTCTTT,CASSIDPAGGGEAFF
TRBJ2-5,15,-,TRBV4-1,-,TGCGCCAGCAGCCAAGATCTTGGGGACAAAGAGACCCAGTACTTC,CASSQDLGDKETQYF
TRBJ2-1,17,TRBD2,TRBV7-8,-,TGTGCCAGCAGCGTTACTAGCGGGGGTCCTTCCTACAATGAGCAGTTCTTC,CASSVTSGGPSYNEQFF